The subject of this entry is one TCR beta chain. Its target is unknown. This sample is part of a study of radiation and T cells in renal cell carcinoma. The repertoire was sequenced with immunoSEQ multiplex PCR; TCRdb's copy has only in-frame clones and lacks some. The sample lists some 100,000 clones, under 90% seen once, with roughly 6% in the top ten. Study outcomes and limitations: In blood, top tumor clones expanded by 2 weeks, shrinking by 4. No pretreatment tumor biopsies were available for baseline clonotypes.

The CDR3 runs 16 residues. Germline lookup yields CDR1 SGHRS and CDR2 YFSETQ. Trimming took 4 bases from V and 7 from J; bases not matched to a gene: 11. The time point here: baseline pretreatment blood. Regarding treatment: 15 Gy SBRT to primary tumor, nephrectomy 4 weeks later. After SBRT, blood was collected at 2 and 4 weeks, plus baseline. The patient's renal cell carcinoma had clear cell pathology. This chain uses TRBV5-1 with TRBJ1-5; 10 bases are shared with TRBD1. Sequencing was performed on blood, taken from a patient whose treatment included radiotherapy and nephrectomy. This clonotype was sampled from a man aged 55 to 70 with renal cell carcinoma. As DNA, the CDR3 is TGCGCCAGCAGCCCCAGCCCCGGGACAGGGGTGCAGCCCCAGCATTTT. Its protein product is CASSPSPGTGVQPQHF.